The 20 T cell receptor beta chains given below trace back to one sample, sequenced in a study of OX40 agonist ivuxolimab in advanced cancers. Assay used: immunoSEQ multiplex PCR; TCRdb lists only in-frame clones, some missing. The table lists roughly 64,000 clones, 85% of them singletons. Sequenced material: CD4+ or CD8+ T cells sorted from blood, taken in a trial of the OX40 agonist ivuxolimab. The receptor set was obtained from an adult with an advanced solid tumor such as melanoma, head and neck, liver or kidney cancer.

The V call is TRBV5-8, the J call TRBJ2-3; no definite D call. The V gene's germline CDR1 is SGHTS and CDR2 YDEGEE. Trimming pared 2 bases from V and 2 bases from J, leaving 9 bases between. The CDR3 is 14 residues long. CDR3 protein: CASSLGSYTDTQYF. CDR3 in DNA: TGTGCCAGCAGCTTAGGGTCCTACACAGATACGCAGTATTTT.

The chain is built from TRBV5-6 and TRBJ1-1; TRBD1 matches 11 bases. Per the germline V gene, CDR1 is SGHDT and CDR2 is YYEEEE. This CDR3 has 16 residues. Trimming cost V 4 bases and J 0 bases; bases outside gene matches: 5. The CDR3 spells CASSGGQGGMNTEAFF. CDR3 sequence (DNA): TGTGCCAGCAGCGGGGGACAGGGGGGAATGAACACTGAAGCTTTCTTT.

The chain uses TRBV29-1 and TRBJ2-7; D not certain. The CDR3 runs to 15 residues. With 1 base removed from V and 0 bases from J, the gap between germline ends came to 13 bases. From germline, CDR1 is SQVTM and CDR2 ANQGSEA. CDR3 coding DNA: TGCAGCGTTGAAGCGGCGGCCCCTAGCTCCTACGAGCAGTACTTC. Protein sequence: CSVEAAAPSSYEQYF.

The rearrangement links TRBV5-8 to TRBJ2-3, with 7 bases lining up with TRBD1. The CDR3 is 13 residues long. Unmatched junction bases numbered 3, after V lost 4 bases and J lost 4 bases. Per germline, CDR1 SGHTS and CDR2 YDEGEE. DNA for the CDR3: TGTGCCAGCAGCCCTGGGACAGCAGATACGCAGTATTTT. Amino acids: CASSPGTADTQYF.

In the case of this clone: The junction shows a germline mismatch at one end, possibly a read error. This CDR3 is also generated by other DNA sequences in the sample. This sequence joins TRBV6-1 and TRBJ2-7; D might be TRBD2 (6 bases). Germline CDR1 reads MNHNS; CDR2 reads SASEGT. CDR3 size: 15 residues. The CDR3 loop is CASTVRAGSSYEQYF. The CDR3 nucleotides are TGTGCCAGCACGGTGAGGGCGGGAAGCTCCTACGAACAGTACTTC.

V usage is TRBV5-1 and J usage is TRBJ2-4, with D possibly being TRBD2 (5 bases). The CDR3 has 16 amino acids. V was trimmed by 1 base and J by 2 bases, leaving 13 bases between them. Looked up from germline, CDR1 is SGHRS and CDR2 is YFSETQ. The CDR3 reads CASSLLSSGTKNIQYF. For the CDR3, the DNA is TGCGCCAGCAGCTTGCTGTCCTCGGGGACCAAAAACATTCAGTACTTC.

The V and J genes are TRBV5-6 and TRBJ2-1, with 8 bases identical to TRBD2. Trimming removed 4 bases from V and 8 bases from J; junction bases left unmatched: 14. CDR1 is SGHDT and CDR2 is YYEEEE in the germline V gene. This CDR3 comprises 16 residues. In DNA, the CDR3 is TGTGCCAGCAGCACACCAAGCGGGGGAGGAGTCGATGAGCAGTTCTTC. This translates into CASSTPSGGGVDEQFF.

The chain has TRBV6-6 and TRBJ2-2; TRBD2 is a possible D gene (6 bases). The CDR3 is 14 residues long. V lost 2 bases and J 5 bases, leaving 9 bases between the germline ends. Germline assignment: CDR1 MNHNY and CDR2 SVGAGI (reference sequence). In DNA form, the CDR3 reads TGTGCCAGCAGTTACGCGAGCGGGACCGGGGAGCTGTTTTTT. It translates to CASSYASGTGELFF.

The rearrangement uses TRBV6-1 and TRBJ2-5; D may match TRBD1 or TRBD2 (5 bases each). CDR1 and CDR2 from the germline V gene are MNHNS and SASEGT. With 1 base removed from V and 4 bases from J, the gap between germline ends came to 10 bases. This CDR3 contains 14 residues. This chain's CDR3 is CASSEVQGTETQYF. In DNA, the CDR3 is TGTGCCAGCAGTGAAGTCCAAGGGACAGAGACCCAGTACTTC.

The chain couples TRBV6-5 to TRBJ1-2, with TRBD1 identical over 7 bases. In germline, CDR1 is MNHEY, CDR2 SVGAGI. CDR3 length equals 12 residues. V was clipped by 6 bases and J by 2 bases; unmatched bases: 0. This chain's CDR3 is CASRGQNYGYTF. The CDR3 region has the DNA TGTGCCAGCAGGGGACAGAACTATGGCTACACCTTC.

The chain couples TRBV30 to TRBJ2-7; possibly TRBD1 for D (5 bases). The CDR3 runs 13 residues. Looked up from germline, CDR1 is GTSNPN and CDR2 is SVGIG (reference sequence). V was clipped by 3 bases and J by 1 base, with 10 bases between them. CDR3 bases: TGTGCCTGGAGAAGGGGTAGGTCCTACGAGCAGTACTTC. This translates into CAWRRGRSYEQYF.

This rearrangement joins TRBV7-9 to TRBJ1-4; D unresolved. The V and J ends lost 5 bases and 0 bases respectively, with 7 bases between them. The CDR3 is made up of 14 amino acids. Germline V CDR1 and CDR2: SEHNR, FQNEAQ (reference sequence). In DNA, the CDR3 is TGTGCCAGCAGCCCACGATCAACTAATGAAAAACTGTTTTTT. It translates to CASSPRSTNEKLFF. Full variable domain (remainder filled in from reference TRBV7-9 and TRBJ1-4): DTGVSQNPRHKITKRGQNVTFRCDPISEHNRLYWYRQTLGQGPEFLTYFQNEAQLEKSRLLSDRFSAERPKGSFSTLEIQRTEQGDSAMYLCASSPRSTNEKLFFGSGTQLSVL.

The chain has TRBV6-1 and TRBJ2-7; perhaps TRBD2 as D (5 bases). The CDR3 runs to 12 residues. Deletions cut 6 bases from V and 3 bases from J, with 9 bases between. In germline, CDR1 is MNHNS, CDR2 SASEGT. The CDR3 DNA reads TGTGCCAGCAGGCCGGGGAACTACGAGCAGTACTTC. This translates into CASRPGNYEQYF.

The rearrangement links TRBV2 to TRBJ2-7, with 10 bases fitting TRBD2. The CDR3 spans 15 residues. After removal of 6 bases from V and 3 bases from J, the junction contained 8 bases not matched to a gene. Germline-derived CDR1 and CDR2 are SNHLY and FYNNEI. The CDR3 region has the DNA TGTGCCAGCAGCCTTACTAGCGGGAAAATCTACGAGCAGTACTTC. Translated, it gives CASSLTSGKIYEQYF. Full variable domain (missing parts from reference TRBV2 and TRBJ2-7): EPEVTQTPSHQVTQMGQEVILRCVPISNHLYFYWYRQILGQKVEFLVSFYNNEISEKSEIFDDQFSVERPDGSNFTLKIRSTKLEDSAMYFCASSLTSGKIYEQYFGPGTRLTVT.

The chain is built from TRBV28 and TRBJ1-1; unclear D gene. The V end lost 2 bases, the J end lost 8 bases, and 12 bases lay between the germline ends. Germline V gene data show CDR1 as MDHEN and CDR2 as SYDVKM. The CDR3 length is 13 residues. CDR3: CASSLPTEREAFF. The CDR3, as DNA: TGTGCCAGCAGTTTACCCACAGAGCGAGAAGCTTTCTTT.

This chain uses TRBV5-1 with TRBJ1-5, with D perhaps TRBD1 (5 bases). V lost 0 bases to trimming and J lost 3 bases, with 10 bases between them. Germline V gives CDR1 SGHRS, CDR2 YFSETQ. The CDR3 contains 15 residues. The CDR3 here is CASSLAGNNNQPQHF. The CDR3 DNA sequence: TGCGCCAGCAGCTTGGCAGGGAATAACAATCAGCCCCAGCATTTT.

Here the CDR3 reads CASSYSQKNIQYF. CDR3 in DNA: TGTGCCAGCAGTTACTCGCAGAAAAACATTCAGTACTTC. V is TRBV6-6 and J is TRBJ2-4, with D hard to call. Germline-derived CDR1 and CDR2 are MNHNY and SVGAGI (reference sequence). The CDR3 totals 13 residues. V lost 0 bases to trimming and J lost 4 bases, with 4 bases between them.

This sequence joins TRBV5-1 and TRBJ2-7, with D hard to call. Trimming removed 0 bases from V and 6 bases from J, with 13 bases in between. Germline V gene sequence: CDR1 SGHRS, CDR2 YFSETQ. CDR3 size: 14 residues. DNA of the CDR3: TGCGCCAGCAGCTTGGGCTCCCCATGGGGCGAGCAGTACTTC. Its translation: CASSLGSPWGEQYF.

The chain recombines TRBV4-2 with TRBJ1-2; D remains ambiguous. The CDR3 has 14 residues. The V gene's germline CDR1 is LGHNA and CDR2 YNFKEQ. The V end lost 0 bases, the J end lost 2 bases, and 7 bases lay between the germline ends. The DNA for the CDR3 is TGTGCCAGCAGCCAAGAGGTAGGAAACTATGGCTACACCTTC. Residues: CASSQEVGNYGYTF.

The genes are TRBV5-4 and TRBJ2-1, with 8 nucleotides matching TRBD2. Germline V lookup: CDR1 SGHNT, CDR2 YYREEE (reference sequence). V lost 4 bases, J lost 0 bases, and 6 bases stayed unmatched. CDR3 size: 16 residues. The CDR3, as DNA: TGTGCCAGCAGCCTAAGGCGGGGGGCCTCCTACAATGAGCAGTTCTTC. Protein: CASSLRRGASYNEQFF.